This T cell receptor beta chain was profiled in a study of tumor-infiltrating lymphocytes in primary liver carcinoma. Joint extraction of RNA and DNA used roughly 20-33 mg of bulk tissue that was unsorted. Every tumor sample had over 75% viable tumor cells. A primer matching the constant region was used to make TCR beta cDNA from approximately 0.45 ug of total RNA. Three nested multiplex PCR rounds, a slightly modified ARM-PCR, produced the libraries for TCR beta. One entry per CDR3 protein results from TCRdb running MiXCR on the multiplex PCR reads. The profile shows 84,000 or so distinct CDR3 sequences, 60% to 75% of them singletons. The origin of this receptor is a man aged 40-50 years with primary liver carcinoma and hepatitis B virus infection. The specimen was liver tumor tissue from sampling region 1. Subset described: tumor region T1, superior pole.

The DNA of the CDR3 is TGTGCCAGCAGTGAATCTCGGGAGGGGCAGTACTTC. It encodes CASSESREGQYF. The chain joins TRBV6-1 to TRBJ2-7, with 8 bases identical to TRBD2. Per the germline V gene, CDR1 is MNHNS and CDR2 is SASEGT. V gave up 2 bases and J gave up 9 bases; unmatched junction bases: 3. CDR3 length equals 12 residues.